The clone carrying this T cell receptor (beta chain) was found once. Its target is unknown. The data derive from a study of PD-L1 blockade in urothelial cancer. Across the study: Treatment start was followed by blood analysis at 3 weeks (second dose) and again at 6 weeks.

Indicated time point: pretreatment peripheral blood. The study, taken as a whole, reports: Tumor-associated TCR clones expanded more in blood at 3 weeks in patients with durable benefit. A below-median TCR clonality in blood before treatment predicted better survival.

The V and J ends lost 0 bases and 5 bases respectively, with 10 bases between them. The CDR3 is 14 residues long. Germline CDR1 is SGHNT and CDR2 is YYREEE (reference sequence). Method: immunoSEQ multiplex PCR; TCRdb's copy keeps in-frame clones and lacks some. The table shows tens of thousands of clones, with roughly 84% occurring only once. The clonotype comes from a man between 60 and 70 years old with urothelial cancer. The specimen comprised PBMCs, sampled around atezolizumab (anti-PD-L1) treatment. The chain combines TRBV5-4 with TRBJ2-3; D perhaps matches TRBD2 (5 bases). The CDR3 loop is CASSLAGGRDTQYF. The CDR3 nucleotides are TGTGCCAGCAGCTTGGCCGGCGGGCGAGATACGCAGTATTTT.